What follows are 5 T cell receptor beta chains derived from one specimen sequenced in a study of blood T cell repertoires in COVID-19 (dated by TCRdb to between 2020 and 2021). Libraries were constructed by the immunoSEQ multiplex PCR assay. Entries here come from immuneACCESS through TCRdb and include only in-frame sequences with V and J called. Some clones fail to appear in such tables; in the studies checked, an unresolved V gene covers under half of the shortfall, and the cause of the remainder is unknown. The sample table records about 280,000 clones; around 84% of these occur just once. The top ten hold about 5% of the sample. Sequenced: PBMCs or T cells enriched from blood (not recorded which). These TCRs come from a man aged 40-55 years who had been exposed to COVID-19.

This clone occurred once. The chain uses TRBV19 and TRBJ2-1, with 9 bases matching TRBD1. This CDR3 is 15 amino acids long. J lost 7 bases, V lost 8 bases, and 12 bases had no gene match. CDR1 and CDR2 (germline): LNHDA, SQIVND (reference sequence). Written as DNA, the CDR3 is TGTGCCAGTGGGGGAACAGGGGGCACCCGGAATGAGCAGTTCTTC. The encoded protein is CASGGTGGTRNEQFF.

This rearrangement joins TRBV12-3 or TRBV12-4 to TRBJ2-7, with D hard to call. Trimming left V 4 bases short and J 2 bases short, with 9 bases between. This CDR3 contains 13 residues. The CDR3 DNA is TGTGCCAGCAGTTCTTCCAGTACCTACGAGCAGTACTTC. Translating gives CASSSSSTYEQYF.

This clone was counted between two and nine times. This sequence joins TRBV3-1 (or the pseudogene TRBV3-2) and TRBJ2-4, with a weak D call TRBD1 (5 bases). In germline, CDR1 is LGHDT, CDR2 YNNKEL (reference sequence). There are 11 residues in the CDR3. V lost 8 bases, J lost 9 bases, and 11 bases lay in between. The DNA of the CDR3 is TGTGCCAGCCAGGGCGAAGCCATTCAGTACTTC. Translating it yields CASQGEAIQYF.

The chain employs TRBV5-4 and TRBJ2-7, with TRBD1 matching over 7 bases. Germline V lookup: CDR1 SGHNT, CDR2 YYREEE (reference sequence). The CDR3 spans 14 residues. The CDR3 nucleotides are TGTGCGACTAAGCAGGGGGACGCCTTCTACGAGCAGTACTTC. Protein product: CATKQGDAFYEQYF.

The chain recombines TRBV3-1 (or the pseudogene TRBV3-2) with TRBJ2-2, with D possibly TRBD2 on 6 matching bases. Germline-derived CDR1 and CDR2 are LGHDT and YNNKEL (reference sequence). CDR3 size: 14 residues. V was trimmed by 4 bases and J by 7 bases, leaving 13 bases between them. Here the CDR3 reads CASSLTSNRGELFF. The DNA for the CDR3 is TGTGCCAGCAGCCTTACTAGCAACCGCGGGGAGCTGTTTTTT.